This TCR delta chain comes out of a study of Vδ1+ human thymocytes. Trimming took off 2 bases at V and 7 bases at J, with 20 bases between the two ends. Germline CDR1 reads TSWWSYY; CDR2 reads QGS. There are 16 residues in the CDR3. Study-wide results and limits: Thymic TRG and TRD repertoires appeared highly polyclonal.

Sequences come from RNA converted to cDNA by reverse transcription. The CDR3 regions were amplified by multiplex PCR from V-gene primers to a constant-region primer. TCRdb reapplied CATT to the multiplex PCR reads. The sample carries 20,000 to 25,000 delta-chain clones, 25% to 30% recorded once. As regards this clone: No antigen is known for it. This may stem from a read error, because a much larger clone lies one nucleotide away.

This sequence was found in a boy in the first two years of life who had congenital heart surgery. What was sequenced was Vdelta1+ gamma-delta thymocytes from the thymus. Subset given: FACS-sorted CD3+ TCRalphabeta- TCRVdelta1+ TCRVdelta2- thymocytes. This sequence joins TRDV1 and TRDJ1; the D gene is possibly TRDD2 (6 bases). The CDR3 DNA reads TGTGCTCTTGGGGAAGCCGTTGATGCCTTCCAGTCTAAACTCATCTTT. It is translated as CALGEAVDAFQSKLIF.